This T cell receptor beta chain was captured by sequencing in a study of technical replicates of blood from a few donors. Only in-frame clones appear in the TCRdb table, and some are missing; sequencing was by immunoSEQ multiplex PCR. The sample records nearly 70,000 clones, 90% to 95% being singletons. Germline CDR1 and CDR2: MNHNS and SASEGT. This CDR3 has 15 residues. V shed 1 base and J shed 9 bases, with 16 bases lying between them. Material for sequencing was PBMCs. V is TRBV6-1 and J is TRBJ1-5; a weak D match, TRBD1 (6 bases). This TCR derives from a human donor in good health. Some clones in this sample may be carry-over from other donors' samples. CDR3 DNA: TGTGCCAGCAGTGAAGGGGCGGGGGGCCGTGGGCCCCAGCATTTT. Its translation is CASSEGAGGRGPQHF.